This T cell receptor beta chain was obtained from a study of response to subunit inactivated influenza vaccine. The study's findings and limits: The authors proposed limited new T cell recruitment per seasonal influenza vaccination.

TCRdb re-called the RT-PCR reads with MiXCR, one entry per CDR3 protein. Of more than 700,000 distinct CDR3 sequences listed, approximately 22% were seen once; the top ten hold 9.5% to 13%. The count of this clonotype is one. The antigen remains unidentified. Trimming took 6 bases from V and 0 from J, leaving 15 bases between them. CDR1 DFQATT and CDR2 SNEGSKA come from the germline V gene (reference sequence). This CDR3 has 15 amino acids. This clonotype was sampled from a man aged 45 to 65 who received an inactivated influenza vaccine. The input for sequencing was PBMCs from blood, taken about 5 days after vaccination. The V and J genes are TRBV20-1 and TRBJ2-1, with D possibly TRBD1 on 6 matching bases. Here the CDR3 reads CSAVGGRHSYNEQFF. In nucleotides, the CDR3 is TGCAGTGCCGTAGGGGGACGCCACTCCTACAATGAGCAGTTCTTC.